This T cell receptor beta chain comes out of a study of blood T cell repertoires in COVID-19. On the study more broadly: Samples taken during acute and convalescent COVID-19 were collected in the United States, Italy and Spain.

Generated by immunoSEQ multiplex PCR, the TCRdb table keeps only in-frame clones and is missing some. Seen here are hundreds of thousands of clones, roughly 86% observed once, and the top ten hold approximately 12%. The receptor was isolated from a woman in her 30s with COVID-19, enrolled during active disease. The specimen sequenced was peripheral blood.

Here the CDR3 reads CASRDLSGQGHNSPLHF. Written as DNA, the CDR3 is TGTGCCAGCAGGGACCTATCGGGACAGGGACATAATTCACCCCTCCACTTT. The chain carries TRBV7-8 and TRBJ1-6; 9 nucleotides line up with TRBD1. The V gene's germline CDR1 is SGHVS and CDR2 FQNEAQ. The ends lost 6 bases at V and 5 bases at J; junction bases unmatched: 11. CDR3 size: 17 residues. Variable domain in full (rest from reference TRBV7-8 and TRBJ1-6): GAGVSQSPRYKVAKRGQDVALRCDPISGHVSLFWYQQALGQGPEFLTYFQNEAQLDKSGLPSDRFFAERPEGSVSTLKIQRTQQEDSAVYLCASRDLSGQGHNSPLHFGNGTRLTVT.